One sample yielded the 27 T cell receptor beta chains listed below, sequenced in a study of blood T cell repertoires in COVID-19. This table comes from immunoSEQ multiplex PCR, and its TCRdb copy is limited to in-frame clones, with some not included. The sample holds roughly 120,000 clones, 90% seen once. Material: peripheral blood. These receptors were obtained from a human donor in a cohort sampled during active COVID-19.

V gene TRBV6-5 combines with J gene TRBJ2-5; 10 nucleotides agree with TRBD1. This CDR3 region has 14 residues. V was clipped by 6 bases and J by 5 bases; unmatched bases: 6. The germline V gene encodes CDR1 MNHEY and CDR2 SVGAGI. The CDR3 DNA reads as TGTGCCAGCAGGGGGGACAGGGGATGGGAGACCCAGTACTTC. Protein product: CASRGDRGWETQYF.

V usage is TRBV5-1 and J usage is TRBJ2-1, with D maybe TRBD1 (5 bases). Germline V gene data show CDR1 as SGHRS and CDR2 as YFSETQ. V was trimmed by 0 bases and J by 1 base, leaving 11 bases between them. The CDR3 sequence is 16 residues long. This CDR3 reads CASSLGHAGSYNEQFF. CDR3 nucleotide sequence: TGCGCCAGCAGCTTGGGGCACGCAGGGTCCTACAATGAGCAGTTCTTC. Supplemented by reference TRBV5-1 and TRBJ2-1, the full variable domain reads KAGVTQTPRYLIKTRGQQVTLSCSPISGHRSVSWYQQTPGQGLQFLFEYFSETQRNKGNFPGRFSGRQFSNSRSEMNVSTLELGDSALYLCASSLGHAGSYNEQFFGPGTRLTVL.

The chain joins TRBV6-2 or TRBV6-3 to TRBJ1-5; the match to TRBD1 covers 7 bases. The CDR3 totals 13 residues. V trimming: 5 bases; J trimming: 4 bases; junction bases outside the gene matches: 2. In germline, CDR1 is MNHEY, CDR2 SVGEGT. CDR3 sequence: CASSDRVNQPQHF. The CDR3 DNA reads TGTGCCAGCAGTGACAGGGTTAATCAGCCCCAGCATTTT.

The CDR3 loop reads CASSPDRFVNYGYTF. The CDR3, as DNA: TGTGCCAGCAGTCCTGACAGATTCGTTAACTATGGCTACACCTTC. The chain carries TRBV5-6 and TRBJ1-2; perhaps TRBD1 as D (5 bases). The germline V gene encodes CDR1 SGHDT and CDR2 YYEEEE. The CDR3 is made up of 15 amino acids. V shed 5 bases and J shed 1 base, with 15 bases lying between them.

J is TRBJ1-1 and V is TRBV10-3; D is possibly TRBD1 (6 bases). CDR3 length: 16 residues. Trimming took 6 bases from V and 2 from J, leaving 19 bases between them. Germline V lookup: CDR1 ENHRY, CDR2 SYGVKD. CDR3 amino acids: CAIRGGGTSVNTEAFF. CDR3 coding DNA: TGTGCCATCAGGGGAGGGGGGACCTCGGTCAACACTGAAGCTTTCTTT.

The rearrangement links TRBV18 to TRBJ2-5, with 7 bases identical to TRBD1. Germline CDR1 is KGHSH and CDR2 is LQKENI. This CDR3 comprises 14 residues. Germline trimming cut 3 bases from V and 4 bases from J; bases unmatched to any gene: 5. The CDR3 loop reads CASSPTGPSETQYF. The CDR3, as DNA: TGTGCCAGCTCACCGACAGGGCCTTCAGAGACCCAGTACTTC. The full variable domain, its missing parts supplied by reference TRBV18 and TRBJ2-5, is NAGVMQNPRHLVRRRGQEARLRCSPMKGHSHVYWYRQLPEEGLKFMVYLQKENIIDESGMPKERFSAEFPKEGPSILRIQQVVRGDSAAYFCASSPTGPSETQYFGPGTRLLVL.

V gene TRBV6-5 combines with J gene TRBJ1-6; no firm D call. V shed 0 bases and J shed 9 bases, with 6 bases lying between them. In germline, CDR1 is MNHEY, CDR2 SVGAGI. This CDR3 spans 13 amino acids. Here the CDR3 DNA reads TGTGCCAGCAGTTACTCGACACGTTCACCCCTCCACTTT. Translated: CASSYSTRSPLHF.

This chain links TRBV6-5 with TRBJ2-2; weak D call: TRBD2 (5 bases). V was trimmed by 8 bases and J by 5 bases, leaving 12 bases between them. The CDR3 is 13 residues long. CDR1 and CDR2 from the germline V gene are MNHEY and SVGAGI. The CDR3: CASRKGRTGELFF. In DNA, the CDR3 is TGTGCCAGCCGCAAAGGGAGAACCGGGGAGCTGTTTTTT.

Written as DNA, the CDR3 is TGTGCCAGCAAGATCGGGACAGGGGGCGAGCAGTACTTC. The encoded protein is CASKIGTGGEQYF. The J gene is TRBJ2-7, the V gene TRBV7-2; 11 bases are shared with TRBD1. CDR1 is SGHTA and CDR2 is FQGNSA in the germline V gene. The J segment lost 6 bases and the V segment lost 7 bases, leaving 5 bases of the junction unmatched. The CDR3 sequence is 13 residues long. The full variable domain, rest sourced from reference TRBV7-2 and TRBJ2-7, is GAGVSQSPSNKVTEKGKDVELRCDPISGHTALYWYRQSLGQGLEFLIYFQGNSAPDKSGLPSDRFSAERTGGSVSTLTIQRTQQEDSAVYLCASKIGTGGEQYFGPGTRLTVT.

The V gene is TRBV7-3, the J gene TRBJ2-5, with 8 bases matching TRBD2. The germline gives CDR1 SGHTA, CDR2 FQGTGA. This CDR3 has 17 amino acids. Unmatched junction bases numbered 15, after V lost 6 bases and J lost 3 bases. The CDR3 region has the DNA TGTGCCAGCAGAAAACCGCGGGGGGCGGCAGCTAAAGAGACCCAGTACTTC. Protein product: CASRKPRGAAAKETQYF.

The chain joins TRBV11-2 to TRBJ1-4; 7 bases line up with TRBD1. Per the germline V gene, CDR1 is SGHAT and CDR2 is FQNNGV. The CDR3 loop spans 15 amino acids. V shed 5 bases and J 3 bases; nucleotides not matched to a gene: 6. The CDR3 region is CASSAGTEPNEKLFF. The CDR3 DNA reads as TGTGCCAGCAGCGCAGGGACAGAACCTAATGAAAAACTGTTTTTT.

The chain combines TRBV19 with TRBJ1-6; TRBD1 matches at 10 bases. The ends lost 4 bases at V and 8 bases at J; junction bases unmatched: 8. Germline V gene sequence: CDR1 LNHDA, CDR2 SQIVND (reference sequence). This CDR3 has 16 amino acids. The CDR3, as DNA: TGTGCCAGTAGTACGCGGACAGGGGGACTGGATTCACCCCTCCACTTT. Protein product: CASSTRTGGLDSPLHF. Supplemented by reference TRBV19 and TRBJ1-6, the full variable domain reads DGGITQSPKYLFRKEGQNVTLSCEQNLNHDAMYWYRQDPGQGLRLIYYSQIVNDFQKGDIAEGYSVSREKKESFPLTVTSAQKNPTAFYLCASSTRTGGLDSPLHFGNGTRLTVT.

V usage is TRBV29-1 and J usage is TRBJ1-1; the match to TRBD1 covers 8 bases. With V trimmed by 7 bases and J by 0 bases, 1 base remained unmatched. The CDR3 has 12 residues. Germline V CDR1 and CDR2: SQVTM, ANQGSEA. CDR3 sequence reads: CSGGQVNTEAFF. The CDR3 DNA sequence: TGCAGCGGGGGACAGGTGAACACTGAAGCTTTCTTT.

The chain joins TRBV6-6 to TRBJ2-5, with TRBD2 matching 7 bases. The CDR3 runs to 15 residues. V lost 0 bases to trimming and J lost 1 base; unmatched junction nucleotides: 2. The V gene's germline CDR1 is MNHNY and CDR2 SVGAGI (reference sequence). For the CDR3, the DNA is TGTGCCAGCAGTTACTCCGGCGGGGGCCAAGAGACCCAGTACTTC. Translating it yields CASSYSGGGQETQYF.

The chain couples TRBV5-1 to TRBJ1-1; D is perhaps TRBD1 (6 bases). V shed 4 bases and J shed 0 bases, with 10 bases lying between them. This CDR3 has 14 amino acids. The germline V gene has CDR1 SGHRS and CDR2 YFSETQ. The CDR3 bases are TGCGCCAGCAGCCAAGGACAGTTGAACACTGAAGCTTTCTTT. As protein: CASSQGQLNTEAFF. Full variable domain (missing parts from reference TRBV5-1 and TRBJ1-1): KAGVTQTPRYLIKTRGQQVTLSCSPISGHRSVSWYQQTPGQGLQFLFEYFSETQRNKGNFPGRFSGRQFSNSRSEMNVSTLELGDSALYLCASSQGQLNTEAFFGQGTRLTVV.

This chain joins TRBV5-7 and TRBJ2-3; 10 bases line up with TRBD2. TRBV5-7 counts as an open reading frame of uncertain function. There are 17 residues in the CDR3. V trimming: 5 bases; J trimming: 4 bases; junction bases outside the gene matches: 13. The CDR3 spells CASRTFSGRAAPDTQYF. For the CDR3, the DNA is TGTGCCAGCAGGACCTTCAGCGGGAGGGCCGCCCCAGATACGCAGTATTTT.

The chain combines TRBV21-1 with TRBJ2-4; the D call TRBD2 from the table was never checked on the DNA. TRBV21-1 is listed as a pseudogene. The CDR3 has 17 residues. The CDR3 bases are TGTGCCAGCAGTAAGGGCCTAGCGGGAGACACCAAAAACATTCAGTACTTC. Its translation: CASSKGLAGDTKNIQYF.

The V call is TRBV5-1, the J call TRBJ2-7; perhaps TRBD2 as D (6 bases). Per germline, CDR1 SGHRS and CDR2 YFSETQ. This CDR3 comprises 14 residues. V was cut by 4 bases and J by 6 bases, with 17 bases left in between. This chain's CDR3 is CASSPGPASVEQYF. As DNA, the CDR3 is TGCGCCAGCAGCCCTGGGCCGGCTAGCGTCGAGCAGTACTTC.

The V call is TRBV5-6, the J call TRBJ2-7; 9 positions agree with TRBD1. Germline CDR1 SGHDT, CDR2 YYEEEE. There are 15 residues in the CDR3. V shed 2 bases, J shed 2 bases, and the junction held 5 bases outside the gene matches. CDR3 region: CASSFLTGGPYEQYF. The CDR3 bases are TGTGCCAGCAGCTTCTTAACAGGGGGCCCCTACGAGCAGTACTTC. The full variable domain, completed using reference TRBV5-6 and TRBJ2-7, is DAGVTQSPTHLIKTRGQQVTLRCSPKSGHDTVSWYQQALGQGPQFIFQYYEEEERQRGNFPDRFSGHQFPNYSSELNVNALLLGDSALYLCASSFLTGGPYEQYFGPGTRLTVT.

Here the CDR3 DNA reads TGTGCCAGCGCCGTGGTCAGGGGAGAGACCCAGTACTTC. It translates to CASAVVRGETQYF. The chain links TRBV6-5 to TRBJ2-5; weak D call: TRBD1 (6 bases). The CDR3 covers 13 residues. CDR1 is MNHEY and CDR2 is SVGAGI in the germline V gene. Trimming removed 8 bases at V and 4 bases at J, with 14 bases between.

This chain links TRBV6-5 with TRBJ1-2, with D perhaps matching TRBD1 (6 bases). The CDR3 has 14 residues. With 6 bases removed from V and 4 bases from J, the gap between germline ends came to 15 bases. The germline V gene has CDR1 MNHEY and CDR2 SVGAGI. The CDR3 protein is CASSPRDKLYGYTF. The CDR3 DNA reads as TGTGCCAGCAGCCCCCGGGACAAACTCTATGGCTACACCTTC.

This chain links TRBV7-9 with TRBJ1-1; D is unresolved. CDR3 length: 13 amino acids. Trimming left V 1 base short and J 11 bases short, with 14 bases between. The germline gives CDR1 SEHNR, CDR2 FQNEAQ (reference sequence). CDR3 region: CASSLDYNGRAFF. CDR3 bases: TGTGCCAGCAGCTTAGACTATAACGGAAGGGCTTTCTTT. Combining the CDR3 with reference TRBV7-9 and TRBJ1-1 gives the whole variable domain DTGVSQNPRHKITKRGQNVTFRCDPISEHNRLYWYRQTLGQGPEFLTYFQNEAQLEKSRLLSDRFSAERPKGSFSTLEIQRTEQGDSAMYLCASSLDYNGRAFFGQGTRLTVV.

In nucleotides, the CDR3 is TGCGCCAGCAGCTTGGGGCAGGGCGCTTTGGACACTGAAGCTTTCTTT. It translates to CASSLGQGALDTEAFF. The chain links TRBV5-1 to TRBJ1-1; perhaps TRBD1 as D (5 bases). The germline gives CDR1 SGHRS, CDR2 YFSETQ. Trimming stripped 0 bases from V and 3 bases from J, with 15 bases between. The CDR3 length is 16 residues.

The rearrangement links TRBV4-1 to TRBJ2-1; TRBD2 matches 10 bases. Trimming at V came to 0 bases and at J to 6 bases, leaving 5 bases not matched to a gene. The CDR3 is made up of 16 amino acids. Germline V lookup: CDR1 MGHRA, CDR2 YSYEKL. The chain's CDR3 is CASSQERLAGANEQFF. CDR3 sequence (DNA): TGCGCCAGCAGCCAAGAACGGCTAGCGGGGGCCAATGAGCAGTTCTTC.

CDR3 nucleotides: TGCAGCGTAGGGGGAGCGGGGATAGCAGATACGCAGTATTTT. Amino acid sequence: CSVGGAGIADTQYF. This rearrangement joins TRBV29-1 to TRBJ2-3; possibly TRBD2 for D (7 bases). The CDR3 is 14 residues long. V lost 6 bases, J lost 4 bases, and 17 bases lay in between. CDR1 and CDR2 (germline): SQVTM, ANQGSEA.

This chain joins TRBV6-4 and TRBJ2-3, with TRBD1 identical over 10 bases. Germline V gene data show CDR1 as MRHNA and CDR2 as SNTAGT. Unmatched junction bases numbered 6, after V lost 5 bases and J lost 4 bases. The CDR3 runs to 15 residues. The DNA for the CDR3 is TGTGCCAGCAGTTTCGGGACAGGGGTATCAGATACGCAGTATTTT. It specifies CASSFGTGVSDTQYF.

This chain joins TRBV11-2 and TRBJ2-4; 8 bases line up with TRBD1. From germline, CDR1 is SGHAT and CDR2 FQNNGV. J gave up 4 bases and V 5 bases, and 7 bases lay outside the gene matches. The CDR3 runs 15 residues. The CDR3 sequence is CASSQPGTGKNIQYF. In DNA form, the CDR3 reads TGTGCCAGCAGCCAGCCCGGGACAGGAAAAAACATTCAGTACTTC. Full variable domain (outside the CDR3, taken from reference TRBV11-2 and TRBJ2-4): EAGVAQSPRYKIIEKRQSVAFWCNPISGHATLYWYQQILGQGPKLLIQFQNNGVVDDSQLPKDRFSAERLKGVDSTLKIQPAKLEDSAVYLCASSQPGTGKNIQYFGAGTRLSVL.